This T cell receptor beta chain stems from a study of CD8 T cells in ankylosing spondylitis. General study findings and limits: CD8+ by phenotype, disease-linked clones were relatively rare in peripheral blood. As reported, disease-linked clones showed significant enrichment in matched ankylosing spondylitis synovial fluid. Earlier reports found some motif variants in synovial fluid and blood in reactive arthritis.

Preparation of TCR beta libraries was done by quantitative 5'-RACE with molecular barcodes. From the 5' RACE reads, TCRdb called clonotypes with MiXCR, one entry per CDR3 protein. Among roughly 150,000 distinct CDR3 sequences listed, roughly a third were seen once. Trimming removed 11 bases at V and 2 bases at J, with 17 bases between. Germline V lookup: CDR1 SNHLY, CDR2 FYNNEI. The CDR3 runs 14 residues. This clonotype was found once. Its antigen is not known. The gene calls are TRBV2 and TRBJ2-3; perhaps TRBD1 as D (6 bases). Material for sequencing was synovial fluid, either unsorted or a sorted T cell fraction (not recorded which). The receptor was isolated from a male donor with ankylosing spondylitis. The CDR3 DNA is TGTGCCCAAACATCACAGGGATCCACAGATACGCAGTATTTT. Its translation is CAQTSQGSTDTQYF.